This TCR beta chain was sequenced in a study of T-cell reconstitution after alpha-beta-depleted transplantation in children. This clonotype was detected a few times. Its antigen is unidentified. This CDR3 spans 15 amino acids. The J segment lost 0 bases and the V segment lost 6 bases, leaving 3 bases of the junction unmatched. CDR1 and CDR2 (germline): DFQATT, SNEGSKA (reference sequence). Regarding the study as a whole: Surviving thymic progenitors and recipient T cells were the source of high TCRbeta diversity at day 60 in some patients. After one year, T-cell counts and TCRbeta diversity mostly came from new T cells. Several hundred rapidly expanded clones from non-depleted graft cells reportedly supplied alpha-beta T cells about two months post-transplant.

The library targeted TCRbeta and was prepared with unique molecular identifiers. TCRdb re-derived calls from the PCR reads in MiXCR, one entry per CDR3 protein. The sample yields approximately 240,000 distinct CDR3 sequences, roughly 10% seen once. The chain has TRBV20-1 and TRBJ2-1, with 12 bases lining up with TRBD2. This sequence originates from a child younger than two with acute myeloid leukemia, due to receive a stem cell transplant. This specimen was PBMCs, taken before TCRalphabeta/CD19-depleted stem cell transplant. The CDR3 reads CSARTSGVSYNEQFF. CDR3 sequence (DNA): TGCAGTGCCCGGACTAGCGGGGTCTCCTACAATGAGCAGTTCTTC.